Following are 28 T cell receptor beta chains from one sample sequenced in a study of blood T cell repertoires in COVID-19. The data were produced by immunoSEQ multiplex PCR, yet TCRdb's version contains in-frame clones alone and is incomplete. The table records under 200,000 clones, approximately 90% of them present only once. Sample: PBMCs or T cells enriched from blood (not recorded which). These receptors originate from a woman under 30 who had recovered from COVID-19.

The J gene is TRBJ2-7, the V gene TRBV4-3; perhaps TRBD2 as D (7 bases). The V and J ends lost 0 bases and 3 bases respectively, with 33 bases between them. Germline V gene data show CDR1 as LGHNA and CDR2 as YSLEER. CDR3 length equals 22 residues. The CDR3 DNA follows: TGCGCCAGCAGCCAAGAAGGGGGAGAGCGACTAGCCGGAGGAACACCGGTCTACGAGCAGTACTTC. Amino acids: CASSQEGGERLAGGTPVYEQYF.

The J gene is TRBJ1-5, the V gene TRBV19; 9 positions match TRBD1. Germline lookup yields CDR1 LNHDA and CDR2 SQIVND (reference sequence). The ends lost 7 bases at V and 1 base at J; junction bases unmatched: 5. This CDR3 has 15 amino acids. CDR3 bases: TGTGCCAGTACCCAAGGACAGGGGAGCAATCAGCCCCAGCATTTT. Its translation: CASTQGQGSNQPQHF.

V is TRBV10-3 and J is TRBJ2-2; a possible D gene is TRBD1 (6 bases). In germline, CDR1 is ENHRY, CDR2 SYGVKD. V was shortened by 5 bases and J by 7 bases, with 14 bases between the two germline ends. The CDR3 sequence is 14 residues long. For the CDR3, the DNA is TGTGCCATCAGTAAGACAGGCTATCACGGGGAGCTGTTTTTT. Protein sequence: CAISKTGYHGELFF.

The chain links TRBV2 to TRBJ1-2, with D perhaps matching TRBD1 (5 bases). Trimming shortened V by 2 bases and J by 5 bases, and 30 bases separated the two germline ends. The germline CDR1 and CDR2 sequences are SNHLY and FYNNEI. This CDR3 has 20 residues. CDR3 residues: CASSESSARDRVSLGYGYTF. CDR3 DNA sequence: TGTGCCAGCAGTGAATCCTCAGCGCGGGACCGTGTGTCGCTAGGGTATGGCTACACCTTC.

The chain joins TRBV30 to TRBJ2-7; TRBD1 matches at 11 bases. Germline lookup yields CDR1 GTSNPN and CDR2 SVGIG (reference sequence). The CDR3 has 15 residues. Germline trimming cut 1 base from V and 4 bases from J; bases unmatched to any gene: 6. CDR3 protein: CAWSGYGQGAYEQYF. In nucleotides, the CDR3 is TGTGCCTGGAGTGGTTACGGACAGGGGGCGTACGAGCAGTACTTC.

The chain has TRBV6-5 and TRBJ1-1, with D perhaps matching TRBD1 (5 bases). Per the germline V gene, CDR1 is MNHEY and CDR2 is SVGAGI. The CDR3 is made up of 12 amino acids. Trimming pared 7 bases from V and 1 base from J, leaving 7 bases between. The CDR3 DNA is TGTGCCAGCACTAGGGGGAACACTGAAGCTTTCTTT. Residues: CASTRGNTEAFF.

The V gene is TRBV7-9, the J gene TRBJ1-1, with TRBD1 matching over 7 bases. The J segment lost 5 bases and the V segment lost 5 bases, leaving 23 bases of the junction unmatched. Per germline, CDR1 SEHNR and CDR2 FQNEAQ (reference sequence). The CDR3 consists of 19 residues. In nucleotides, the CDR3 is TGTGCCAGCAGCCATGAAAAAACAGGGGTTGGTAGATTGGGAACTGAAGCTTTCTTT. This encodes CASSHEKTGVGRLGTEAFF.

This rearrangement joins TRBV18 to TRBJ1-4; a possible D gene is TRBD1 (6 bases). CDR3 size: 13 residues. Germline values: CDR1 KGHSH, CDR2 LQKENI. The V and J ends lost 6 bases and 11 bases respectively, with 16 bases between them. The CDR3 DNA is TGTGCCAGCTCCCGTGACAGGAGTCGGAAACTGTTTTTT. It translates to CASSRDRSRKLFF.

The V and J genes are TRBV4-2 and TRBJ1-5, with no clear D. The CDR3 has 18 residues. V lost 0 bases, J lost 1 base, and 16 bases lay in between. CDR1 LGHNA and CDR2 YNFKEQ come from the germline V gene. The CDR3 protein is CASSQDTATDPSNQPQHF. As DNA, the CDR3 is TGTGCCAGCAGCCAAGATACCGCGACTGACCCAAGCAATCAGCCCCAGCATTTT.

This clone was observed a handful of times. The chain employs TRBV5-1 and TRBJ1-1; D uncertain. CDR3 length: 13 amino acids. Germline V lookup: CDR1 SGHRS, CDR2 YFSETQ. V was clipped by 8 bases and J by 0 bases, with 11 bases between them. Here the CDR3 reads CASGSDLNTEAFF. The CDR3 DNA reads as TGCGCCAGTGGGTCAGACTTGAACACTGAAGCTTTCTTT.

This chain's CDR3 is CASSVTDNYGYTF. The CDR3 DNA sequence: TGTGCCAGCTCCGTGACAGATAACTATGGCTACACCTTC. The chain is built from TRBV6-5 and TRBJ1-2; possible D gene TRBD1, 5 bases. The CDR3 has 13 residues. Germline CDR1 and CDR2: MNHEY and SVGAGI. The germline V and J ends were trimmed by 8 bases and 1 base, with 11 bases remaining between them.

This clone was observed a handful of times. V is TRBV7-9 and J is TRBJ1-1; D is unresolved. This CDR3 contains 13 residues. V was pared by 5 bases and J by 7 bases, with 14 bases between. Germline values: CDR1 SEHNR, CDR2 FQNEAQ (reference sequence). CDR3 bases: TGTGCCAGCAGCCCCGAACTACGCCGTGAAGCTTTCTTT. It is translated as CASSPELRREAFF.

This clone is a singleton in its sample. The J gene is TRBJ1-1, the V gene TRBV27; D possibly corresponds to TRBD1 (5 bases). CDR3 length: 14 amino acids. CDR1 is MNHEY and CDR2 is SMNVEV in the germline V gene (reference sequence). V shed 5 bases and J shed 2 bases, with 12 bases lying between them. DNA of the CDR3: TGTGCCAGCAGTAAAGCGACAGTAAACACTGAAGCTTTCTTT. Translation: CASSKATVNTEAFF.

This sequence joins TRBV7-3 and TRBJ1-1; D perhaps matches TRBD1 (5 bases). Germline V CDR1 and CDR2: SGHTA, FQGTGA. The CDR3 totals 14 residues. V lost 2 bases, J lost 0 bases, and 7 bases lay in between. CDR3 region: CASSLGAMNTEAFF. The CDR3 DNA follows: TGTGCCAGCAGCTTAGGGGCCATGAACACTGAAGCTTTCTTT.

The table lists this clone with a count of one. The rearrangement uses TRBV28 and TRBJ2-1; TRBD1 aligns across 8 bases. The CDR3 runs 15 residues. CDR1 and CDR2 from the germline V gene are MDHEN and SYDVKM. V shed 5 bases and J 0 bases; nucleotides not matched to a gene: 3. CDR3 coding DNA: TGTGCCAGCAGTAGGACAGGGAGCTCCTACAATGAGCAGTTCTTC. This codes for CASSRTGSSYNEQFF.

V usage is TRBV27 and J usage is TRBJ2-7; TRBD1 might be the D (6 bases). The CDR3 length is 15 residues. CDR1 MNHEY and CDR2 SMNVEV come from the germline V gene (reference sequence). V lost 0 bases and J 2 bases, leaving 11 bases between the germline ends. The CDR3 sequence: CASSLSVQGPYEQYF. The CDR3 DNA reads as TGTGCCAGCAGTTTATCGGTTCAGGGGCCCTACGAGCAGTACTTC.

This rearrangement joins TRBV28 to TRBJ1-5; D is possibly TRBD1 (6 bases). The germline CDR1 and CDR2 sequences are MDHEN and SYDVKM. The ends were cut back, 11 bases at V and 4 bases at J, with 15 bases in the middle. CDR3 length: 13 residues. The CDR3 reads CASVPGVNQPQHF. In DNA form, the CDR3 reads TGTGCCTCGGTGCCAGGGGTAAATCAGCCCCAGCATTTT.

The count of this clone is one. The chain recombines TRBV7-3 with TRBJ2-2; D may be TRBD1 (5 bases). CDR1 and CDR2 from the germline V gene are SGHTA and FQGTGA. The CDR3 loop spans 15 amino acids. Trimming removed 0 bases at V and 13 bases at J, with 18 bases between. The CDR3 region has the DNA TGTGCCAGCAGCTTAACGGGGCAGCCCACAGAAAGGCTGTTTTTT. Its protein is CASSLTGQPTERLFF.

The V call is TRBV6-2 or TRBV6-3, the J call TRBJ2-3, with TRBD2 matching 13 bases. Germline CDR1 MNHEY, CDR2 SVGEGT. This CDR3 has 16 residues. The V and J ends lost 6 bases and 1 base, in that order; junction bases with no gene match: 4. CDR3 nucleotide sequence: TGTGCCAGCAGCCGACTAGCGGGAGGCGGCACAGATACGCAGTATTTT. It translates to CASSRLAGGGTDTQYF.

Here the CDR3 DNA reads TGTGCCAGCAGCAAGGATCCGGGACAGGGGGTCTTTGGCTACACCTTC. Protein: CASSKDPGQGVFGYTF. The chain recombines TRBV21-1 with TRBJ1-2; the table assigns TRBD1, which was not confirmed against the DNA. TRBV21-1 is recorded as a pseudogene. The CDR3 contains 16 residues.

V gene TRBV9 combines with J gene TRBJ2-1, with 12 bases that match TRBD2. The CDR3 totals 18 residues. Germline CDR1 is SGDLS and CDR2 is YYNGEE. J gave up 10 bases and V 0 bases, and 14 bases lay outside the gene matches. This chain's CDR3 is CASSVDLLAGGVRGEQFF. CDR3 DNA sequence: TGTGCCAGCAGCGTAGATCTTCTAGCGGGAGGGGTTAGGGGAGAGCAGTTCTTC.

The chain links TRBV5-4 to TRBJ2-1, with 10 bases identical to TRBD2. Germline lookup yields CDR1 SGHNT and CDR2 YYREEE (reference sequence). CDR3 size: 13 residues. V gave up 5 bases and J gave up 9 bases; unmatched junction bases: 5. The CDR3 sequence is CASRNLAGVEQFF. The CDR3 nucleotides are TGTGCCAGCAGAAATCTAGCGGGAGTTGAGCAGTTCTTC. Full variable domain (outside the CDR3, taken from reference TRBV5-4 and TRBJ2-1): ETGVTQSPTHLIKTRGQQVTLRCSSQSGHNTVSWYQQALGQGPQFIFQYYREEENGRGNFPPRFSGLQFPNYSSELNVNALELDDSALYLCASRNLAGVEQFFGPGTRLTVL.

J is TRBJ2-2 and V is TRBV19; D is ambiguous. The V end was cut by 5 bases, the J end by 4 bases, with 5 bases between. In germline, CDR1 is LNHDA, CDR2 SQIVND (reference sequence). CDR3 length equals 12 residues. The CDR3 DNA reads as TGTGCCAGTAGTCTCCCCACCGGGGAGCTGTTTTTT. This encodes CASSLPTGELFF. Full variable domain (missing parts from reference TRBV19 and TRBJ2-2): DGGITQSPKYLFRKEGQNVTLSCEQNLNHDAMYWYRQDPGQGLRLIYYSQIVNDFQKGDIAEGYSVSREKKESFPLTVTSAQKNPTAFYLCASSLPTGELFFGEGSRLTVL.

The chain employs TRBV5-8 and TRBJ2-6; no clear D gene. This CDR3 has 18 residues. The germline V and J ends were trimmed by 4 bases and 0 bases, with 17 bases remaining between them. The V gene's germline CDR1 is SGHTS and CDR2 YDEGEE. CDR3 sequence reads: CASSVLVFFTSGANVLTF. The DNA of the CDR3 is TGTGCCAGCAGCGTCTTAGTGTTTTTTACCTCTGGGGCCAACGTCCTGACTTTC.

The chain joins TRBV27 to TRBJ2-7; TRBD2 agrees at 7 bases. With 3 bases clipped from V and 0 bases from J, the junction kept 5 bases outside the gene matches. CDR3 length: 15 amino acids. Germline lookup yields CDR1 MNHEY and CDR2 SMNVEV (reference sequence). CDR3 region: CASSLAPSGSYEQYF. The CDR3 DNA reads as TGTGCCAGCAGTTTGGCGCCTAGCGGCTCCTACGAGCAGTACTTC.

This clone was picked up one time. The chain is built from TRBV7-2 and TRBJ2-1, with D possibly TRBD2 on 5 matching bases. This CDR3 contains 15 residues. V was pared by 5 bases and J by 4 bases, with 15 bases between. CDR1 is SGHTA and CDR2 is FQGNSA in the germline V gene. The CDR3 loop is CASSDRTRTYNEQFF. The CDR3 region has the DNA TGTGCCAGCAGCGACCGTACTAGAACTTACAATGAGCAGTTCTTC.

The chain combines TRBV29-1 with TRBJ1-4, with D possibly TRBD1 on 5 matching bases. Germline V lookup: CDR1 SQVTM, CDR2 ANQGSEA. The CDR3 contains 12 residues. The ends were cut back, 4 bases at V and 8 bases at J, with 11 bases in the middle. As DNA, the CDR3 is TGCAGCGTTGTAGACAGTAACGAAAAACTGTTTTTT. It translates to CSVVDSNEKLFF.

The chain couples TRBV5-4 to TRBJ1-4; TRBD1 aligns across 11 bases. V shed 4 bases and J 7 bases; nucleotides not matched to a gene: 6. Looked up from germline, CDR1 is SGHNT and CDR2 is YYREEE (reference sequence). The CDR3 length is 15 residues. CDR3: CASSLPDRGLEKLFF. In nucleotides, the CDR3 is TGTGCCAGCAGCCTCCCGGACAGGGGGCTTGAAAAACTGTTTTTT.